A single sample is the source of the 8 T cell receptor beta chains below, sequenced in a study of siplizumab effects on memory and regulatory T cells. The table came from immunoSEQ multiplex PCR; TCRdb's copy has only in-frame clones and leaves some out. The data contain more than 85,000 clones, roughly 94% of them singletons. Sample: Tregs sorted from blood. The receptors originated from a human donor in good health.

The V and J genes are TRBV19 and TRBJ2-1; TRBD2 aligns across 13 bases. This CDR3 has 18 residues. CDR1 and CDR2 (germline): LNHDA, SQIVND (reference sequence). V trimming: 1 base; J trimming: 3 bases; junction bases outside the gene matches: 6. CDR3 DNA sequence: TGTGCCAGTAGTATAGCTGTACTAGCGGGGGGGTACTACAATGAGCAGTTCTTC. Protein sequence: CASSIAVLAGGYYNEQFF.

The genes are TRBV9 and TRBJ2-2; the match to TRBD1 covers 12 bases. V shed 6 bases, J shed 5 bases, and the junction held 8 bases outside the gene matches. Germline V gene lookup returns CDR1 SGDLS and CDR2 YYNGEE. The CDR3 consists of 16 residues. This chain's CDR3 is CASTSGQGAWTGELFF. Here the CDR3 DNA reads TGTGCCAGCACCTCGGGACAGGGGGCCTGGACCGGGGAGCTGTTTTTT.

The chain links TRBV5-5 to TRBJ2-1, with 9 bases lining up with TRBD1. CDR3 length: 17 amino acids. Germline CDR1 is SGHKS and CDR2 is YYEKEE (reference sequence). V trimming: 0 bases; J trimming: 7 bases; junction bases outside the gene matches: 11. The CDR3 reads CASSLGVRDRESNEQFF. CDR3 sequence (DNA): TGTGCCAGCAGCTTGGGCGTCCGGGACAGGGAATCGAATGAGCAGTTCTTC.

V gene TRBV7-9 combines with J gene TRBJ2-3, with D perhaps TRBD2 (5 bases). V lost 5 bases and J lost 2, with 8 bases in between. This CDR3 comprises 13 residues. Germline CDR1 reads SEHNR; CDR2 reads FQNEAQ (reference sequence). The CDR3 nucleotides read TGTGCCAGCAGCCCGGGGTCCACAGATACGCAGTATTTT. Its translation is CASSPGSTDTQYF.

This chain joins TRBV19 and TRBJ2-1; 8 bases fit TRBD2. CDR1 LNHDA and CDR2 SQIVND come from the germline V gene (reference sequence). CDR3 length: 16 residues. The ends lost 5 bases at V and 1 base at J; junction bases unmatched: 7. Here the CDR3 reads CASSSWTGGSYNEQFF. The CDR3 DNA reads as TGTGCCAGTAGTTCGTGGACGGGGGGGTCCTACAATGAGCAGTTCTTC.

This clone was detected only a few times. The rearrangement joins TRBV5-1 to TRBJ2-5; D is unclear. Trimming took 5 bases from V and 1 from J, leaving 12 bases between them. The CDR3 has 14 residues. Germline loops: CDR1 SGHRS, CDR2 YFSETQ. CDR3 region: CASSLGPSQETQYF. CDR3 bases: TGCGCCAGCAGTCTCGGGCCCTCCCAAGAGACCCAGTACTTC.

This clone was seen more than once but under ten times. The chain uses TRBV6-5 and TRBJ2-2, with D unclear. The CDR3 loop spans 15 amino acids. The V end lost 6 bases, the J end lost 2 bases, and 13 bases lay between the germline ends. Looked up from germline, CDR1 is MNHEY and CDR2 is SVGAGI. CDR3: CASRKVLLNTGELFF. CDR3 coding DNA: TGTGCCAGCAGAAAGGTCCTACTAAACACCGGGGAGCTGTTTTTT.

CDR3 coding DNA: TGTGCCACCAGCAGACTCGGACAGGGAACCGATACGCAGTATTTT. It codes for CATSRLGQGTDTQYF. The chain joins TRBV15 to TRBJ2-3; TRBD1 agrees at 8 bases. The germline V gene has CDR1 LNHNV and CDR2 YYDKDF (reference sequence). The CDR3 sequence is 15 residues long. V lost 2 bases and J lost 6; bases outside the gene matches: 7.